This T cell receptor beta chain was found in a study of CD8+CD57+ T cells in acquired aplastic anemia. For the study at large: Recorded DNA amounts for sorted CD4+ and CD8+ cells had an average of approximately 3 ug. The study, taken as a whole, reports: Simpson's diversity of CD8+ cells was not significantly different in patients compared with controls.

Genomic DNA acted as the template from which TCR beta VDJ combination and CDR3 sequence profiling were carried out. One entry per CDR3 protein, called by TCRdb with MiXCR from the reads. Among some 290,000 distinct CDR3 sequences listed, 56% were seen once. In this sample, this clonotype turned up many times. Its antigen is currently unknown. This CDR3 has 17 amino acids. CDR1 is MNHEY, CDR2 SVGEGT, per germline. V was clipped by 6 bases and J by 3 bases, with 24 bases between them. Sequencing was carried out using sorted CD4+, CD8+, or CD8+CD57+ T cells (not recorded which) from PBMCs. This TCR was sampled from a human donor with severe aplastic anemia or a healthy control (not recorded which). V usage is TRBV6-2 or TRBV6-3 and J usage is TRBJ2-7; D unresolved. CDR3 sequence: CASRQLTRRTAGYEQYF. CDR3 DNA sequence: TGTGCCAGCAGACAGCTTACACGGCGGACCGCAGGCTACGAGCAGTACTTC.